This T cell receptor (beta chain) was sequenced in a study of early T cells in non-severe SARS-CoV-2 infection. Each CDR3 protein gets one entry after TCRdb re-called the 5' RACE reads with MiXCR. Of roughly 47,000 distinct CDR3 sequences in the sample, under 7.5% are singletons; the top ten hold approximately 3%. Germline lookup yields CDR1 MNHNY and CDR2 SVGAGI (reference sequence). V gave up 4 bases and J gave up 6 bases; unmatched junction bases: 4. The CDR3 contains 15 residues. This clonotype appeared many times. This chain links TRBV6-6 with TRBJ1-5, with 12 bases fitting TRBD1. This specimen consisted of whole blood, obtained at baseline. This receptor was obtained from an adult who was a healthcare worker with PCR-confirmed SARS-CoV-2 infection or an uninfected control (not recorded which). CDR3 loop: CASSWDRGLGQPQHF. CDR3 coding DNA: TGTGCCAGCAGTTGGGACAGGGGGCTCGGTCAGCCCCAGCATTTT.